This T cell receptor (beta chain) was identified in a study of cytomegalovirus exposure and HLA in healthy donors. The CDR3 runs to 16 residues. J gave up 1 base and V 1 base, and 4 bases lay outside the gene matches. Germline-derived CDR1 and CDR2 are KGHSY and FQNENV. General study points: It was shown in a later analysis that HLA-associated TCR beta chains were more clonally expanded than other, equally common chains.

This clone was recorded a few times. What it recognizes is unknown. The PCR was carried out with 60 Vbeta primers and 13 Jbeta primers. Clones were read by immunoSEQ multiplex PCR, and TCRdb kept only the in-frame ones, dropping some. Of approximately 110,000 clones in the sample, over 60% were seen once. Sequencing was done on a sample of PBMCs. The chain uses TRBV16 and TRBJ2-3; 8 bases are a match to TRBD2. This TCR came from a female donor in good health and CMV-seropositive. In nucleotides, the CDR3 is TGTGCCAGCAGCCAATACACTAGCGGAGGCACAGATACGCAGTATTTT. Its translation: CASSQYTSGGTDTQYF.